This TCR beta chain was identified in a study of technical replicates of blood from a few donors (dated by TCRdb to the late 2010s). The method was the immunoSEQ multiplex PCR assay. TCRdb holds this immuneACCESS table with in-frame rearrangements only. Some clones are missing; in checked studies, unresolved V genes explain under half, and the rest has no known cause. Within this sample are roughly 57,000 clones, with over 90% of them counted one time only. Clones ranked in the top ten supply 3.1% of the sample. Concerning this clone itself: Its antigen specificity is not known. Base qualities are not provided; no much larger clone lies one nucleotide away.

Counted from cysteine to phenylalanine, this CDR3 has 14 amino acids. Only the CDR3 DNA stays, 42 bases, in frame from base 1. The receptor was derived from a human donor in good health. Some clones in this sample may be carry-over from other donors' samples. Sequenced material: PBMCs. The sequence joins TRBV21-1 to TRBJ2-7; TRBD2 was called by the table and not checked on the DNA. TRBV21-1 is shown as a pseudogene. For the CDR3, the sequence is CASSKSWTSYEQYF. DNA sequence: TGTGCCAGCAGCAAATCCTGGACTAGCTACGAGCAGTACTTC.